This T cell receptor beta chain was identified in a study of T cell changes during pregnancy in multiple sclerosis. Trimming pared 2 bases from V and 1 base from J, leaving 11 bases between. Germline-derived CDR1 and CDR2 are MNHEY and SMNVEV (reference sequence). There are 15 residues in the CDR3. Here immunoSEQ multiplex PCR was the method, and the copy in TCRdb shows in-frame clones only, minus some. The repertoire holds about 55,000 clones, with less than 95% as singletons. The clonotype originates from a female donor with multiple sclerosis, enrolled in a pregnancy study. This material consisted of CD8+ T cells from peripheral blood mononuclear cells, taken after pregnancy. This rearrangement joins TRBV27 to TRBJ1-1; D gene ambiguous. CDR3 nucleotide sequence: TGTGCCAGCAGTTTACGGGGAGGGAGGAACACTGAAGCTTTCTTT. Protein: CASSLRGGRNTEAFF.